These 7 T cell receptor beta chains were sequenced from one sample in a study of STAT5B mutations in CD4+ large granular lymphocyte leukemia. Only in-frame clones appear in the TCRdb table, and some are missing; sequencing was by immunoSEQ multiplex PCR. The sample has some 35,000 clones, about nine tenths seen once. The material sequenced was CD4+ T cells from blood buffy coats. The receptors shown here come from a human donor in good health.

This rearrangement joins TRBV4-1 to TRBJ1-1; no clear D. CDR1 MGHRA and CDR2 YSYEKL come from the germline V gene. Deletions cut 1 base from V and 0 bases from J, with 9 bases between. The CDR3 loop spans 15 amino acids. CDR3: CASSQGLGMNTEAFF. In DNA, the CDR3 is TGCGCCAGCAGCCAAGGACTGGGGATGAACACTGAAGCTTTCTTT.

The V call is TRBV18, the J call TRBJ2-7; no definite D call. V was clipped by 3 bases and J by 2 bases, with 11 bases between them. Germline values: CDR1 KGHSH, CDR2 LQKENI. This CDR3 contains 14 residues. The CDR3 here is CASSPKSAPYEQYF. CDR3 nucleotides: TGTGCCAGCTCACCTAAGAGCGCGCCCTACGAGCAGTACTTC.

J is TRBJ2-1 and V is TRBV6-1; 11 bases are shared with TRBD2. The CDR3 length is 15 residues. Trimming removed 5 bases from V and 8 bases from J; junction bases left unmatched: 8. Germline V gives CDR1 MNHNS, CDR2 SASEGT. The CDR3 reads CASSTGTSGGDEQFF. The CDR3 nucleotides read TGTGCCAGCAGTACCGGGACTAGCGGCGGCGATGAGCAGTTCTTC.

V gene TRBV5-1 combines with J gene TRBJ1-5, with D hard to call. V was trimmed by 5 bases and J by 0 bases, leaving 12 bases between them. The CDR3 is made up of 15 amino acids. CDR1 and CDR2 from the germline V gene are SGHRS and YFSETQ. Here the CDR3 DNA reads TGCGCCAGCAGTTCTGGGGAATATAGCAATCAGCCCCAGCATTTT. Encoded protein: CASSSGEYSNQPQHF.

This clone was counted a few times. This chain links TRBV19 with TRBJ1-6, with unresolved D. CDR1 is LNHDA, CDR2 SQIVND, per germline (reference sequence). The CDR3 consists of 14 residues. V was pared by 9 bases and J by 10 bases, with 19 bases between. The CDR3: CASKREGPPSPLHF. The CDR3 DNA reads as TGTGCCAGCAAAAGGGAAGGCCCCCCCTCACCCCTCCACTTT.

J is TRBJ1-1 and V is TRBV9; no definite D call. Trimming cost V 3 bases and J 1 base, with 7 bases left between them. CDR1 and CDR2 from the germline V gene are SGDLS and YYNGEE. This CDR3 contains 13 residues. CDR3 in amino acids: CASSAAPNTEAFF. Written as DNA, the CDR3 is TGTGCCAGCAGCGCCGCCCCGAACACTGAAGCTTTCTTT.

The chain uses TRBV10-3 and TRBJ2-7; TRBD2 is a possible D gene (5 bases). The CDR3 contains 13 residues. V lost 5 bases, J lost 1 base, and 9 bases lay in between. The germline CDR1 and CDR2 sequences are ENHRY and SYGVKD. CDR3 DNA sequence: TGTGCCATCAGTTTATCGGGGTCCTACGAGCAGTACTTC. Residues: CAISLSGSYEQYF.